The next 16 T cell receptor beta chains were all read from a single sample in a study of T cell changes during pregnancy in multiple sclerosis. Method: immunoSEQ multiplex PCR; TCRdb's copy keeps in-frame clones and lacks some. Of more than 35,000 clones listed, around 89% are singletons. The sequences come from CD4+ T cells from peripheral blood mononuclear cells, collected in the second trimester of pregnancy. The receptors were gathered from a female donor with multiple sclerosis, enrolled in a pregnancy study.

Worth noting for this clone: Other nucleotide sequences in the sample specify the same CDR3. This chain links TRBV5-1 with TRBJ1-1; D might be TRBD1 (5 bases). Trimming took 0 bases from V and 5 from J, leaving 8 bases between them. The germline V gene encodes CDR1 SGHRS and CDR2 YFSETQ. CDR3 length: 13 amino acids. The CDR3 DNA sequence: TGCGCCAGCAGCTTGGGGGGGGGAACTGAAGCTTTCTTT. Translating it yields CASSLGGGTEAFF.

In its sample, this clone was seen a few times. The rearrangement uses TRBV6-1 and TRBJ1-5; weak D call: TRBD1 (5 bases). This CDR3 has 15 amino acids. Trimming left V 5 bases short and J 5 bases short, with 16 bases between. Germline CDR1 and CDR2: MNHNS and SASEGT. CDR3 sequence: CASSTATGFDQPQHF. CDR3 DNA sequence: TGTGCCAGCAGTACCGCTACAGGTTTCGATCAGCCCCAGCATTTT.

The chain recombines TRBV29-1 with TRBJ2-7; 15 bases match TRBD2. This CDR3 is 13 amino acids long. Germline lookup yields CDR1 SQVTM and CDR2 ANQGSEA. Losses at the gene ends were 6 bases for V and 7 bases for J; bases not matched to a gene: 4. The CDR3 nucleotides are TGCAGCGTGGGACTAGCGGGAGGCATTGAGCAGTACTTC. Translated, it gives CSVGLAGGIEQYF.

This chain joins TRBV5-4 and TRBJ1-2; 9 bases line up with TRBD1. Losses at the gene ends were 3 bases for V and 4 bases for J; bases not matched to a gene: 10. The CDR3 covers 16 residues. Germline V lookup: CDR1 SGHNT, CDR2 YYREEE (reference sequence). This chain's CDR3 is CASSSRSGQGLYGYTF. In nucleotides, the CDR3 is TGTGCCAGCAGCTCACGTTCGGGACAGGGTCTCTATGGCTACACCTTC.

The rearrangement joins TRBV6-6 to TRBJ1-5, with 8 bases lining up with TRBD1. This CDR3 has 16 amino acids. J was trimmed by 2 bases and V by 1 base; bases with no gene match: 4. Germline V gene sequence: CDR1 MNHNY, CDR2 SVGAGI (reference sequence). The CDR3 nucleotides read TGTGCCAGCAGTTACTTTGGACAGGGCGGCAATCAGCCCCAGCATTTT. Translated: CASSYFGQGGNQPQHF.

V and J are TRBV19 and TRBJ2-7; D is unclear. Germline V CDR1 and CDR2: LNHDA, SQIVND (reference sequence). Between the trimmed V and J ends, which lost 5 bases and 3 bases, there was a span of 8 bases. The CDR3 sequence is 12 residues long. The CDR3 DNA is TGTGCCAGTAGTTCTGACAACTACGAGCAGTACTTC. Encoded protein: CASSSDNYEQYF.

This chain links TRBV5-6 with TRBJ2-7; TRBD1 might be the D (6 bases). The CDR3 runs to 15 residues. Trimming removed 2 bases at V and 2 bases at J, with 14 bases between. Germline V gene data show CDR1 as SGHDT and CDR2 as YYEEEE. In DNA, the CDR3 is TGTGCCAGCAGCTTTACCGCCACAGGGACCTACGAGCAGTACTTC. Translating it yields CASSFTATGTYEQYF.

The gene calls are TRBV5-5 and TRBJ2-7; D unclear. Germline V gene sequence: CDR1 SGHKS, CDR2 YYEKEE (reference sequence). This CDR3 comprises 13 residues. The germline V and J ends were trimmed by 4 bases and 3 bases, with 11 bases remaining between them. DNA for the CDR3: TGTGCCAGCAGCCCTCGAGCCTTCTACGAGCAGTACTTC. The encoded protein is CASSPRAFYEQYF. The variable domain in full, with the rest retrieved from reference TRBV5-5 and TRBJ2-7, is DAGVTQSPTHLIKTRGQQVTLRCSPISGHKSVSWYQQVLGQGPQFIFQYYEKEERGRGNFPDRFSARQFPNYSSELNVNALLLGDSALYLCASSPRAFYEQYFGPGTRLTVT.

The gene calls are TRBV15 and TRBJ2-3; 7 nucleotides agree with TRBD1. CDR3 length: 15 amino acids. Trimming at V came to 1 base and at J to 1 base, leaving 2 bases not matched to a gene. Germline values: CDR1 LNHNV, CDR2 YYDKDF (reference sequence). The CDR3 is CATSRGGQGTDTQYF. The DNA for the CDR3 is TGTGCCACCAGCAGAGGAGGACAGGGCACAGATACGCAGTATTTT.

This chain links TRBV5-4 with TRBJ2-2; D might be TRBD1 (5 bases). V dropped 3 bases and J dropped 4 bases, with 19 bases sitting between them. This CDR3 has 17 amino acids. Germline V gene lookup returns CDR1 SGHNT and CDR2 YYREEE (reference sequence). The CDR3 region has the DNA TGTGCCAGCAGCTATCCTCAGACAGACGCCTCCACCGGGGAGCTGTTTTTT. Amino acid sequence: CASSYPQTDASTGELFF.

The chain couples TRBV27 to TRBJ2-2; TRBD2 aligns across 8 bases. V lost 4 bases to trimming and J lost 4 bases; unmatched junction nucleotides: 8. This CDR3 is built from 16 residues. Germline loops: CDR1 MNHEY, CDR2 SMNVEV (reference sequence). The CDR3 spells CASSWTSNYRTGELFF. The CDR3 DNA reads as TGTGCCAGCAGTTGGACTAGCAATTACCGCACCGGGGAGCTGTTTTTT.

This clone was counted a single time. The chain carries TRBV21-1 and TRBJ2-3; TRBD2 is taken as the D call from the table, unchecked against the DNA. TRBV21-1 has pseudogene status. The CDR3 sequence is 15 residues long. As DNA, the CDR3 is TGTGCCAGCAGCAACACGACTAGTTCGGCAGATACGCAGTATTTT. This codes for CASSNTTSSADTQYF.

The chain has TRBV29-1 and TRBJ1-2, with 8 bases lining up with TRBD1. V was pared by 6 bases and J by 4 bases, with 7 bases of the junction left unmatched. The CDR3 length is 13 residues. The V gene's germline CDR1 is SQVTM and CDR2 ANQGSEA. CDR3 DNA sequence: TGCAGCGTACGGACAGGGCTCGCCTATGGCTACACCTTC. Amino acid sequence: CSVRTGLAYGYTF.

The count of this clone is one. V is TRBV19 and J is TRBJ2-2; 9 nucleotides line up with TRBD1. The CDR3 is 15 amino acids. The germline CDR1 and CDR2 sequences are LNHDA and SQIVND (reference sequence). With V trimmed by 5 bases and J by 2 bases, 3 bases remained unmatched. The CDR3 reads CASSPDRGNTGELFF. For the CDR3, the DNA is TGTGCCAGTAGTCCGGACAGGGGAAACACCGGGGAGCTGTTTTTT.

The chain couples TRBV5-1 to TRBJ2-7, with 12 bases that match TRBD2. The CDR3 is made up of 15 amino acids. V shed 3 bases and J 2 bases; nucleotides not matched to a gene: 3. Germline values: CDR1 SGHRS, CDR2 YFSETQ. CDR3 nucleotides: TGCGCCAGCAGCTCGAGACTAGCGGGAGCCTACGAGCAGTACTTC. Translated: CASSSRLAGAYEQYF.

This sequence joins TRBV6-1 and TRBJ1-2; D is undetermined. Between the trimmed V and J ends, which lost 2 bases and 2 bases, there was a span of 6 bases. The CDR3 runs to 13 residues. Germline-derived CDR1 and CDR2 are MNHNS and SASEGT. The CDR3 DNA is TGTGCCAGCAGTGAAACAGTGAACTATGGCTACACCTTC. Translation gives CASSETVNYGYTF.